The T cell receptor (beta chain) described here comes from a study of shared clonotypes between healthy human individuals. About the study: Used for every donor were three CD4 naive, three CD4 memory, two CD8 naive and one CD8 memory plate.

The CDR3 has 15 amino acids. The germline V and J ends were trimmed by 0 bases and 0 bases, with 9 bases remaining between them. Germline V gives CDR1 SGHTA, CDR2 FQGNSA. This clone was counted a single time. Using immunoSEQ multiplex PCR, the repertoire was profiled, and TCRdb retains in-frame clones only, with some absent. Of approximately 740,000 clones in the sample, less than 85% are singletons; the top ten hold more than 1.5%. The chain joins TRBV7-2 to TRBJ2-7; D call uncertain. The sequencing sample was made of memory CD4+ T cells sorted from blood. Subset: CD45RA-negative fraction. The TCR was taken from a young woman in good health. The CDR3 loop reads CASSLAHGYSYEQYF. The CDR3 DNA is TGTGCCAGCAGCTTAGCTCACGGGTACTCCTACGAGCAGTACTTC.